The clone carrying this T cell receptor beta chain has a handful of counts. The sample is drawn from a study of T cells after yellow fever vaccination. V lost 7 bases, J lost 1 base, and 19 bases lay in between. This CDR3 contains 15 residues. In germline, CDR1 is SQVTM, CDR2 ANQGSEA. TCRdb re-derived calls from the 5' RACE reads in MiXCR, one entry per CDR3 protein. The sample has about 170,000 distinct CDR3 sequences, roughly 11% seen once; the top ten hold less than 40%. The chain combines TRBV29-1 with TRBJ1-1; possible D gene TRBD1, 5 bases. The receptor comes from a man between 18 and 35 years old who received the YFV17D yellow fever vaccine. The source material was CD8+ T cells sorted from PBMCs, sampled 15 days after the yellow fever booster vaccination. CDR3 bases: TGCAGCGCGCCAGAATACACAGGTACGAACACTGAAGCTTTCTTT. Its translation: CSAPEYTGTNTEAFF.